These 12 T cell receptor beta chains originate from one sample sequenced in a study of cytomegalovirus exposure and HLA in healthy donors. The PCR employed 60 Vbeta primers together with 13 Jbeta primers. Generated by immunoSEQ multiplex PCR, the TCRdb table keeps only in-frame clones and is missing some. The sample contains more than 130,000 clones, roughly four fifths of which appear only once. The sequenced material came from PBMCs. The receptors originated from a man between 40 and 49 years old in good health and CMV-seropositive.

This clone was counted once. J is TRBJ1-2 and V is TRBV9, with 9 positions matching TRBD1. In germline, CDR1 is SGDLS, CDR2 YYNGEE. V lost 1 base to trimming and J lost 3 bases; unmatched junction nucleotides: 4. This CDR3 contains 15 residues. CDR3 DNA: TGTGCCAGCAGCGTACGGGACAGGGTGGACTATGGCTACACCTTC. Translation gives CASSVRDRVDYGYTF.

The chain combines TRBV29-1 with TRBJ2-2; possible D gene TRBD2, 6 bases. This CDR3 comprises 13 residues. V was pared by 4 bases and J by 4 bases, with 10 bases between. The germline CDR1 and CDR2 sequences are SQVTM and ANQGSEA. This CDR3 is CSVGLAFTGELFF. DNA for the CDR3: TGCAGCGTTGGGCTAGCGTTCACCGGGGAGCTGTTTTTT.

The rearrangement joins TRBV7-9 to TRBJ1-2; the match to TRBD1 covers 9 bases. The CDR3 extends over 13 amino acids. J was trimmed by 6 bases and V by 5 bases; bases with no gene match: 4. Germline V gene lookup returns CDR1 SEHNR and CDR2 FQNEAQ (reference sequence). The CDR3 DNA follows: TGTGCCAGCAGCCCGGGGACAGGGAATGGCTACACCTTC. This sequence encodes CASSPGTGNGYTF.

There are a few counts of this clone. The V call is TRBV6-5, the J call TRBJ1-2; a weak D match, TRBD1 (5 bases). With 0 bases removed from V and 6 bases from J, the gap between germline ends came to 11 bases. CDR1 and CDR2 (germline): MNHEY, SVGAGI. CDR3 size: 14 residues. The CDR3 coding sequence is TGTGCCAGCAGTTACTCGGGAGGGGAACATGGCTACACCTTC. This codes for CASSYSGGEHGYTF.

The chain recombines TRBV30 with TRBJ1-2, with no clear D. Germline V gene sequence: CDR1 GTSNPN, CDR2 SVGIG (reference sequence). CDR3 length: 11 residues. The V end was cut by 5 bases, the J end by 8 bases, with 12 bases between. CDR3 sequence (DNA): TGTGCCTGGGTTCTCCGGGGAGGCTACACCTTC. Translating it yields CAWVLRGGYTF.

The rearrangement links TRBV5-6 to TRBJ1-5; tentative D call: TRBD1 (5 bases). Germline loops: CDR1 SGHDT, CDR2 YYEEEE. Trimming took off 1 base at V and 3 bases at J, with 11 bases between the two ends. CDR3 length equals 15 residues. The CDR3 protein is CASSLLTVPNQPQHF. The CDR3 DNA reads as TGTGCCAGCAGCTTGCTGACAGTCCCCAATCAGCCCCAGCATTTT.

The chain is built from TRBV25-1 and TRBJ2-5, with 8 bases lining up with TRBD2. The junction had 4 bases not matched to a gene; V was cut back by 8 bases and J by 2 bases. The CDR3 is 13 amino acids. CDR1 MGHDK and CDR2 SYGVNS come from the germline V gene. The DNA for the CDR3 is TGTGCCAGCCAGCGGGGGATACAAGAGACCCAGTACTTC. It encodes CASQRGIQETQYF. Looking up the rest from reference TRBV25-1 and TRBJ2-5 gives the full variable domain: EADIYQTPRYLVIGTGKKITLECSQTMGHDKMYWYQQDPGMELHLIHYSYGVNSTEKGDLSSESTVSRIRTEHFPLTLESARPSHTSQYLCASQRGIQETQYFGPGTRLLVL.

The rearrangement joins TRBV7-9 to TRBJ2-1; TRBD1 matches at 8 bases. The CDR3 sequence is 13 residues long. Germline lookup yields CDR1 SEHNR and CDR2 FQNEAQ (reference sequence). J lost 7 bases, V lost 4 bases, and 3 bases had no gene match. CDR3 in amino acids: CASSSTGGNEQFF. For the CDR3, the DNA is TGTGCCAGCAGCTCTACAGGGGGTAATGAGCAGTTCTTC.

This sequence joins TRBV2 and TRBJ1-1; 8 bases fit TRBD1. The trim removed 2 bases at V and 1 base at J, leaving 3 bases unmatched. The CDR3 spans 15 residues. Germline V gives CDR1 SNHLY, CDR2 FYNNEI. The CDR3 loop is CASSETGGGNTEAFF. In DNA, the CDR3 is TGTGCCAGCAGTGAAACAGGGGGGGGGAACACTGAAGCTTTCTTT.

V gene TRBV19 combines with J gene TRBJ2-1; possible D gene TRBD2, 5 bases. This CDR3 comprises 15 residues. V was trimmed by 4 bases and J by 0 bases, leaving 10 bases between them. CDR1 is LNHDA and CDR2 is SQIVND in the germline V gene (reference sequence). The CDR3 coding sequence is TGTGCCAGTAGTACCAGGAGCGGCTCCTACAATGAGCAGTTCTTC. Protein: CASSTRSGSYNEQFF.

The J gene is TRBJ2-2, the V gene TRBV7-9; possibly TRBD1 for D (6 bases). From germline, CDR1 is SEHNR and CDR2 FQNEAQ (reference sequence). Trimming pared 3 bases from V and 8 bases from J, leaving 16 bases between. This CDR3 is built from 15 residues. DNA of the CDR3: TGTGCCAGCAGCTTGCGTACAGGGAACAGGGGGGAGCTGTTTTTT. It translates to CASSLRTGNRGELFF. The full variable domain, its missing parts supplied by reference TRBV7-9 and TRBJ2-2, is DTGVSQNPRHKITKRGQNVTFRCDPISEHNRLYWYRQTLGQGPEFLTYFQNEAQLEKSRLLSDRFSAERPKGSFSTLEIQRTEQGDSAMYLCASSLRTGNRGELFFGEGSRLTVL.

V is TRBV27 and J is TRBJ2-1; 8 bases are shared with TRBD2. CDR1 and CDR2 (germline): MNHEY, SMNVEV (reference sequence). There are 16 residues in the CDR3. The J segment lost 8 bases and the V segment lost 2 bases, leaving 11 bases of the junction unmatched. The CDR3 DNA reads as TGTGCCAGCAGTTTAGCTCAGGCGGGGGGCATGGATGAGCAGTTCTTC. This sequence encodes CASSLAQAGGMDEQFF.